This TCR beta chain is drawn from a study of T cell responses to AZD1222 COVID-19 vaccine. Overall study results and limits: At 160-218 and 743-854, vaccine-associated CD4 TCRs were dominant, and they spanned spike.

This clone was detected only once. The antigen remains undetermined. Assay: immunoSEQ multiplex PCR; the TCRdb copy retains only in-frame clones and omits some. The sample yields 200,000 or so clones, about 94% seen once. CDR1 LNHDA and CDR2 SQIVND come from the germline V gene (reference sequence). The CDR3 runs to 16 residues. V lost 8 bases and J 0 bases, leaving 17 bases between the germline ends. The TCR originated in an adult who received the AZD1222 COVID-19 vaccine. J is TRBJ1-3 and V is TRBV19, with D tentatively TRBD1 (6 bases). This specimen consisted of peripheral blood, obtained 28 days after the second AZD1222 dose. CDR3 in amino acids: CASGLQGAYSGNTIYF. The CDR3 coding sequence is TGTGCCAGTGGCTTACAGGGAGCATACTCTGGAAACACCATATATTTT.